The present T cell receptor (beta chain) was sequenced within a study of response to subunit inactivated influenza vaccine. Findings of the study overall: Authors suggested few new T cells are recruited by each seasonal influenza vaccination.

One entry per CDR3 protein, called by TCRdb with MiXCR from the RT-PCR reads. Of approximately 530,000 distinct CDR3 sequences in the sample, 10% to 15% were seen once. The V gene lost 5 bases and the J gene lost 0 bases, with 14 bases spanning the gap. This CDR3 comprises 14 residues. Germline V gene sequence: CDR1 DFQATT, CDR2 SNEGSKA (reference sequence). In regard to this clonotype: Its antigen is still unknown.

J is TRBJ2-7 and V is TRBV20-1, with a tentative D call TRBD2 (5 bases). This material consisted of PBMCs from blood, taken about 40 days after vaccination. This TCR was recovered from a man aged 45-65 years who received an inactivated influenza vaccine. DNA of the CDR3: TGCAGTGCTGCTGTGACGGGGAGCTCCTACGAGCAGTACTTC. This gives the protein CSAAVTGSSYEQYF.